This T cell receptor beta chain stems from a study of post-analysis software for immune sequencing data. Whole-study results and caveats: About 5 TRBV segments (TRBV5-6, TRBV5-1 and TRBV20-1 among them) occurred more frequently in patients than in controls.

For this clonotype: Its target is not known. A much larger clone lies one base from this, so it may be a read error.

Germline V CDR1 and CDR2: ENHRY, SYGVKD. This CDR3 region has 16 residues. Prepared TCR beta cDNA libraries contained unique molecular identifiers. TCRdb passed the PCR reads through MiXCR, listing each CDR3 protein once. The table shows about 540,000 distinct CDR3 sequences, with 30% to 40% occurring only once. Material for sequencing was blood. The genes are TRBV10-3 and TRBJ1-5; unclear D gene. This TCR was sampled from a girl younger than 18 with multiple sclerosis. The CDR3: CATSVGDSYSNQPQHF. CDR3 nucleotides: TGTGCCACCAGTGTCGGAGATAGTTATAGCAATCAGCCCCAGCATTTT.